Relative to its sample, the clone carrying this TCR beta chain is medium-sized. Its antigen is as yet unknown. This sample is drawn from a study of STAT3 mutations in large granular lymphocyte leukemia. The germline V gene encodes CDR1 LNHDA and CDR2 SQIVND (reference sequence). This CDR3 has 15 residues. V lost 7 bases and J 3 bases, leaving 18 bases between the germline ends. The assay was immunoSEQ multiplex PCR, and TCRdb's table has in-frame clones only and misses some. This table holds 2,500 to 3,500 clones, 35% to 45% found once. Study-wide results and limits: At least one immunodominant TCR beta clonotype appeared in every T-cell large granular lymphocyte leukemia patient.

The sample consisted of peripheral blood mononuclear cells. This chain uses TRBV19 with TRBJ1-1; tentative D call: TRBD1 (6 bases). The sequence derives from a man aged 50 to 60 with T-cell large granular lymphocyte leukemia. Some clones in this sample may be carry-over from other donors' samples. The CDR3 bases are TGTGCCAGTACCGAGGAGGACAGAATTGACACTGAAGCTTTCTTT. Residues: CASTEEDRIDTEAFF.